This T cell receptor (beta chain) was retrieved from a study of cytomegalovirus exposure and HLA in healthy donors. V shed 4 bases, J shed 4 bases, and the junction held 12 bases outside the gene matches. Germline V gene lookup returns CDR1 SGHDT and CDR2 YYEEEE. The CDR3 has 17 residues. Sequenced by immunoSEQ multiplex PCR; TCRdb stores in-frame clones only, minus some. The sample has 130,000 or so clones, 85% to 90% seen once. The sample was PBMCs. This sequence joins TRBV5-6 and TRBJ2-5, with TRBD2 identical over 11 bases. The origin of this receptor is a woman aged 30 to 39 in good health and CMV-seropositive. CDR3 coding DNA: TGTGCCAGCAGCCCGACTAGCGGGAAGGGGGGGGGAGAGACCCAGTACTTC. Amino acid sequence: CASSPTSGKGGGETQYF.